These 19 T cell receptor beta chains share one sample of origin, sequenced in a study of cytomegalovirus exposure and HLA in healthy donors. The PCR made use of 60 Vbeta and 13 Jbeta primers. Profiling relied on immunoSEQ multiplex PCR, and the TCRdb table lists in-frame clones only, not all of them. The repertoire holds 130,000 or so clones, with 8.5% as singletons. Sample: PBMCs. These receptors were collected from a man aged 35-49 years in good health and CMV-seronegative.

The chain employs TRBV6-5 and TRBJ2-7; 8 nucleotides agree with TRBD2. V lost 6 bases to trimming and J lost 5 bases; unmatched junction nucleotides: 12. In germline, CDR1 is MNHEY, CDR2 SVGAGI. The CDR3 is 15 residues long. CDR3 amino acids: CASSPGSGGFNEQYF. In DNA, the CDR3 is TGTGCCAGCAGCCCGGGGAGCGGGGGCTTCAACGAGCAGTACTTC.

V usage is TRBV19 and J usage is TRBJ2-2, with D maybe TRBD1 (5 bases). The CDR3 spans 14 residues. Trimming pared 4 bases from V and 6 bases from J, leaving 12 bases between. Germline V lookup: CDR1 LNHDA, CDR2 SQIVND (reference sequence). The CDR3 nucleotides are TGTGCCAGTAGTACTACCAGGGTGCCCGGGGAGCTGTTTTTT. Amino acids: CASSTTRVPGELFF.

This clone was observed a few times. The chain is built from TRBV4-2 and TRBJ2-1; 13 positions agree with TRBD2. Germline V gives CDR1 LGHNA, CDR2 YNFKEQ. J was trimmed by 5 bases and V by 5 bases; bases with no gene match: 6. The CDR3 sequence is 16 residues long. The CDR3 DNA follows: TGTGCCAGCAGCTTACCACTAGCGGGGGGGGACAATGAGCAGTTCTTC. Protein product: CASSLPLAGGDNEQFF.

The J gene is TRBJ1-2, the V gene TRBV7-2, with a weak D call TRBD1 (5 bases). From germline, CDR1 is SGHTA and CDR2 FQGNSA. The CDR3 loop spans 14 amino acids. V lost 7 bases and J 4 bases, leaving 16 bases between the germline ends. The CDR3 loop reads CASTLGGNFYGYTF. Here the CDR3 DNA reads TGTGCCAGCACCCTTGGGGGGAATTTCTATGGCTACACCTTC.

The chain couples TRBV19 to TRBJ2-6; TRBD1 matches at 7 bases. The ends lost 4 bases at V and 3 bases at J; junction bases unmatched: 3. The CDR3 runs 15 residues. Looked up from germline, CDR1 is LNHDA and CDR2 is SQIVND (reference sequence). The CDR3: CASSTHRGGANVLTF. CDR3 bases: TGTGCCAGTAGTACCCACAGGGGTGGGGCCAACGTCCTGACTTTC.

Points on this clone: The conserved closing phenylalanine or tryptophan is absent in this CDR3, likely reflecting a read error. CDR3 amino acids: CASSARGDYGYTV. The CDR3 DNA reads TGTGCCAGCAGTGCAAGAGGCGACTATGGCTACACCGTC. The rearrangement joins TRBV7-9 to TRBJ1-2; D call uncertain. CDR1 is SEHNR and CDR2 is FQNEAQ in the germline V gene (reference sequence). CDR3 length equals 13 residues. V was pared by 6 bases and J by 3 bases, with 11 bases between.

The chain has TRBV5-1 and TRBJ1-1; 7 nucleotides align to TRBD1. Trimming removed 4 bases from V and 2 bases from J; junction bases left unmatched: 8. The germline V gene has CDR1 SGHRS and CDR2 YFSETQ. This CDR3 has 15 amino acids. CDR3: CASSLSGTVNTEAFF. The CDR3 region has the DNA TGCGCCAGCAGCCTATCCGGGACAGTAAACACTGAAGCTTTCTTT.

The genes are TRBV15 and TRBJ1-4; 9 positions agree with TRBD1. The germline CDR1 and CDR2 sequences are LNHNV and YYDKDF (reference sequence). Unmatched junction bases numbered 5, after V lost 1 base and J lost 8 bases. The CDR3 covers 15 residues. This chain's CDR3 is CATSRVRTGVEKLFF. In DNA form, the CDR3 reads TGTGCCACCAGCAGAGTTAGGACAGGGGTCGAAAAACTGTTTTTT.

There are a few counts of this clone. The chain links TRBV4-2 to TRBJ2-1; the D gene is possibly TRBD2 (6 bases). Trimming took 0 bases from V and 3 from J, leaving 9 bases between them. Germline V gene lookup returns CDR1 LGHNA and CDR2 YNFKEQ. This CDR3 region has 15 residues. The CDR3 is CASSQDPRGYNEQFF. CDR3 coding DNA: TGTGCCAGCAGCCAAGATCCGCGGGGCTACAATGAGCAGTTCTTC.

V usage is TRBV7-2 and J usage is TRBJ1-6; D remains unclear. The CDR3 is 15 amino acids. Germline CDR1 SGHTA, CDR2 FQGNSA. Trimming left V 1 base short and J 2 bases short, with 6 bases between. The CDR3 protein is CASSLDTAYNSPLHF. DNA for the CDR3: TGTGCCAGCAGCTTAGACACAGCCTATAATTCACCCCTCCACTTT.

The chain carries TRBV27 and TRBJ1-4; D is possibly TRBD1 (5 bases). The CDR3 has 14 residues. The ends were cut back, 3 bases at V and 3 bases at J, with 8 bases in the middle. Per germline, CDR1 MNHEY and CDR2 SMNVEV (reference sequence). CDR3 sequence reads: CASSLGRSNEKLFF. The CDR3 nucleotides are TGTGCCAGCAGTTTGGGGCGGTCTAATGAAAAACTGTTTTTT.

The genes are TRBV18 and TRBJ1-5; no firm D call. From germline, CDR1 is KGHSH and CDR2 LQKENI. Trimming took off 5 bases at V and 0 bases at J, with 8 bases between the two ends. This CDR3 comprises 14 residues. The CDR3 loop is CASSSTGSNQPQHF. CDR3 DNA: TGTGCCAGCTCATCGACGGGTAGCAATCAGCCCCAGCATTTT.

This clone was seen only once. This chain connects TRBV6-6 to TRBJ1-1; 8 positions agree with TRBD1. V trimming: 5 bases; J trimming: 3 bases; junction bases outside the gene matches: 5. This CDR3 region has 14 residues. Germline-derived CDR1 and CDR2 are MNHNY and SVGAGI (reference sequence). The CDR3 DNA is TGTGCCAGCAGTCGGACAGGGAGGCACACTGAAGCTTTCTTT. The encoded protein is CASSRTGRHTEAFF.

The table lists this clone with a few counts. V gene TRBV5-6 combines with J gene TRBJ1-1; 7 bases map to TRBD1. The CDR3 runs to 16 residues. Germline values: CDR1 SGHDT, CDR2 YYEEEE. J lost 3 bases, V lost 4 bases, and 12 bases had no gene match. CDR3 sequence: CASSGIRTGRDTEAFF. As DNA, the CDR3 is TGTGCCAGCAGCGGAATAAGGACAGGCCGGGACACTGAAGCTTTCTTT.

The CDR3 reads CASSVGDRGDEQFF. Written as DNA, the CDR3 is TGTGCCAGCAGCGTGGGGGACAGGGGAGATGAGCAGTTCTTC. The chain recombines TRBV9 with TRBJ2-1; 10 nucleotides match TRBD1. The V gene's germline CDR1 is SGDLS and CDR2 YYNGEE. The CDR3 sequence is 14 residues long. The ends lost 2 bases at V and 8 bases at J; junction bases unmatched: 4.

This clone has only a few counts. The chain has TRBV7-9 and TRBJ2-1; D is possibly TRBD2 (6 bases). Trimming left V 6 bases short and J 2 bases short, with 11 bases between. The CDR3 covers 14 residues. CDR1 is SEHNR, CDR2 FQNEAQ, per germline (reference sequence). This chain's CDR3 is CASRQGLTYNEQFF. The CDR3 DNA reads as TGTGCCAGCAGACAAGGACTAACCTACAATGAGCAGTTCTTC.

This clone has a handful of counts. The sample contains more than one DNA sequence encoding this CDR3. This rearrangement joins TRBV27 to TRBJ1-6, with D maybe TRBD1 (5 bases). V was clipped by 7 bases and J by 5 bases, with 18 bases between them. The length of the CDR3 is 16 residues. Germline-derived CDR1 and CDR2 are MNHEY and SMNVEV (reference sequence). The CDR3 reads CASTSGLGQHNSPLHF. In nucleotides, the CDR3 is TGTGCCAGCACCTCCGGCTTGGGGCAGCATAATTCACCCCTCCACTTT.

A few counts support this clone. The chain joins TRBV5-1 to TRBJ2-7; the D gene is possibly TRBD1 (6 bases). CDR1 is SGHRS and CDR2 is YFSETQ in the germline V gene. V lost 0 bases to trimming and J lost 3 bases, with 16 bases between them. The CDR3 runs 16 residues. The CDR3 region has the DNA TGCGCCAGCAGCTTGGCATTCGCAGGGGCCTTCTACGAGCAGTACTTC. This translates into CASSLAFAGAFYEQYF. Combining the CDR3 with reference TRBV5-1 and TRBJ2-7 gives the whole variable domain KAGVTQTPRYLIKTRGQQVTLSCSPISGHRSVSWYQQTPGQGLQFLFEYFSETQRNKGNFPGRFSGRQFSNSRSEMNVSTLELGDSALYLCASSLAFAGAFYEQYFGPGTRLTVT.

In this sample, this clone turned up a few times. The rearrangement uses TRBV6-1 and TRBJ2-1; tentatively, D is TRBD2 (6 bases). V was pared by 2 bases and J by 2 bases, with 16 bases between. This CDR3 region has 17 residues. Germline V CDR1 and CDR2: MNHNS, SASEGT. CDR3 loop: CASSEFEETRPYNEQFF. CDR3 DNA sequence: TGTGCCAGCAGTGAATTCGAAGAGACTAGGCCCTACAATGAGCAGTTCTTC.